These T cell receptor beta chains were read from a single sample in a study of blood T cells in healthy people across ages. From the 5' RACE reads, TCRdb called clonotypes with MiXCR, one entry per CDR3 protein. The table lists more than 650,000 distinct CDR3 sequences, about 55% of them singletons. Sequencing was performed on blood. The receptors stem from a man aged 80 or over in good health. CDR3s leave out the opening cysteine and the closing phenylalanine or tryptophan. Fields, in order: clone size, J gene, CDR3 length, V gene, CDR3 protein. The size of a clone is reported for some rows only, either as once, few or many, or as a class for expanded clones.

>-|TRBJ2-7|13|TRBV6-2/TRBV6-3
ASSYPQRSSYEQY
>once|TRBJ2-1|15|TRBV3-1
ASSQGSAGTIYNEQF
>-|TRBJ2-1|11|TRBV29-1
SGGTSGSVEQF
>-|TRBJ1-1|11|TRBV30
AWSRVSNTEAF
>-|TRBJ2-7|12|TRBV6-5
ASSSNYRAYEQY
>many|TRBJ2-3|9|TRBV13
ASSGADTQY
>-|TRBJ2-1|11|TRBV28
ASSRLGWGEQF
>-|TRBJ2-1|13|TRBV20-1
SAARTSGRFDEQF
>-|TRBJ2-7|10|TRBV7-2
ASSHTMYEQY
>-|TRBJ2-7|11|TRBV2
ASSDADTYEQY
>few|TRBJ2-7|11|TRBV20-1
SASSRLSYEQY
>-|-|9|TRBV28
ASRRDSEQY
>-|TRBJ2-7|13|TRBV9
ASSNSPWASYEQY
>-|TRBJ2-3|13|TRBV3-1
ASSPPGGGRRYAY
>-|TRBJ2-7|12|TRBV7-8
ASSRGLSPYEQY
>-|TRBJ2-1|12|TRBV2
ASSVLAGTNEQF
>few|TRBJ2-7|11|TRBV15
ATSRDIVAEQY
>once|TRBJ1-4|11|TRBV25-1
ASRRGLNEKLF
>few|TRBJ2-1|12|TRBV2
ASSPGLASNEQF
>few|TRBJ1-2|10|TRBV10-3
AILGADDGYT
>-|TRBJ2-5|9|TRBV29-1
SVDSGETQY
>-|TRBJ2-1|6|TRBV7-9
GWNEQF
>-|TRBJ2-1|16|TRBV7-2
ACRRLAGVLGSYNEQF
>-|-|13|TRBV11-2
ASSLPRTSLGEQY
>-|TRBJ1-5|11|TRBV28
ASSLLLSQAQH
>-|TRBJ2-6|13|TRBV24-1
ATSDRGGGANVLT
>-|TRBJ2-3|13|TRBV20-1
SASVLAGDTDTQY
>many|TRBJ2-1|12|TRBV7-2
ASSLGTSYNEQF
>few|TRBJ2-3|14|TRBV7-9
ASSLRSGTGHRYAY
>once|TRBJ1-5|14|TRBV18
ASSLGTGVGNQPQH
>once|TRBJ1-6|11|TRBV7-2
ASGYRGNSPLH